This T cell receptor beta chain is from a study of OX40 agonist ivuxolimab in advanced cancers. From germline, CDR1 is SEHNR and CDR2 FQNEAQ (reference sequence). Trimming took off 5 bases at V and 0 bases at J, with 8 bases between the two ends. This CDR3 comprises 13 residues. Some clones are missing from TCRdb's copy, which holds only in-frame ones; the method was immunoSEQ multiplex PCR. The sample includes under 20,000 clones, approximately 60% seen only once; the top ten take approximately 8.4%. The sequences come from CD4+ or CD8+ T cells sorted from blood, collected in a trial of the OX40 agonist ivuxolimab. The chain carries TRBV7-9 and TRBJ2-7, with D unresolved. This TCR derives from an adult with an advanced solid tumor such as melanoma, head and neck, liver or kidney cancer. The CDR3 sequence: CASSPDYSYEQYF. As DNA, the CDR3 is TGTGCCAGCAGCCCGGATTACTCCTACGAGCAGTACTTC.